The subject of this entry is one TCR beta chain. The entry originates in a study of beta chain features in type 1 diabetes. Study-level background: Sorted cells examined across all samples numbered around 100 million.

Isolated RNA was reverse transcribed in full, so expressed TCRB transcripts were sequenced. Profiling relied on immunoSEQ multiplex PCR, and the TCRdb table lists in-frame clones only, not all of them. This table has 200,000 to 250,000 clones, more than 65% appearing once. Material for sequencing was naive CD4+ T cells from blood. The origin of this receptor is a young man in good health.

The CDR3 protein is CASTGGGYEQYF. DNA for the CDR3: TGTGCCAGTACAGGGGGCGGGTACGAGCAGTACTTC. V is TRBV28 and J is TRBJ2-7; the match to TRBD1 covers 9 bases. This CDR3 is built from 12 residues. V lost 9 bases, J lost 4 bases, and 4 bases stayed unmatched. Germline V gene lookup returns CDR1 MDHEN and CDR2 SYDVKM.